This entry lists 7 T cell receptor beta chains sequenced from one sample in a study of PD-L1 blockade in urothelial cancer (dated by TCRdb to the late 2010s). The sample's time point label, in plain terms: peripheral blood 6 weeks after treatment start. Library method: the immunoSEQ multiplex PCR assay. This is the immuneACCESS table as TCRdb keeps it, with only in-frame sequences that have V and J called. A part of the clones is gone; compared with another copy, unresolved V genes explain less than half, and the rest is unexplained. The sample data list tens of thousands of clones, and about 80% of these were observed just once. About 3% of the sample lies in the top ten. This specimen was PBMCs, taken around atezolizumab (anti-PD-L1) treatment. These receptors were obtained from a man in his 70s with urothelial cancer.

This chain joins TRBV12-5 and TRBJ2-5; possible D gene TRBD2, 6 bases. V lost 4 bases, J lost 3 bases, and 9 bases lay in between. The CDR3 has 13 residues. CDR1 and CDR2 (germline): LGHNT, FRNRAP. The CDR3 sequence: CASGSGTEETQYF. The CDR3 DNA is TGTGCTAGTGGTTCCGGGACTGAAGAGACCCAGTACTTC.

This clone has only a few counts. V usage is TRBV20-1 and J usage is TRBJ2-3, with D tentatively TRBD2 (5 bases). V was clipped by 7 bases and J by 6 bases, with 8 bases between them. The CDR3 consists of 10 residues. CDR1 is DFQATT and CDR2 is SNEGSKA in the germline V gene (reference sequence). Here the CDR3 reads CSGSSDTQYF. The CDR3 DNA is TGCAGTGGATCTAGCGATACGCAGTATTTT.

J is TRBJ1-1 and V is TRBV9; 7 bases match TRBD1. Germline V gives CDR1 SGDLS, CDR2 YYNGEE. There are 14 residues in the CDR3. Trimming removed 3 bases from V and 1 base from J; junction bases left unmatched: 3. CDR3 sequence (DNA): TGTGCCAGCAGCGCCGGGACAGCGAACACTGAAGCTTTCTTT. This gives the protein CASSAGTANTEAFF.

The V gene is TRBV7-2, the J gene TRBJ1-2; D not resolved. The length of the CDR3 is 12 residues. Germline V lookup: CDR1 SGHTA, CDR2 FQGNSA. V lost 5 bases and J 2 bases, leaving 6 bases between the germline ends. The CDR3 DNA reads as TGTGCCAGCAGCCTTAGAAACTATGGCTACACCTTC. This translates into CASSLRNYGYTF.

By share, this clone ranks as medium-sized (0.01 to 0.1%). This rearrangement joins TRBV6-4 to TRBJ2-1; 8 bases line up with TRBD1. CDR1 is MRHNA, CDR2 SNTAGT, per germline. The CDR3 is made up of 15 amino acids. Trimming took 0 bases from V and 10 from J; bases not matched to a gene: 8. The CDR3 nucleotides read TGTGCCAGCAGTGACTCACCAGACAGGGGTGGGGAGCAGTTCTTC. It is translated as CASSDSPDRGGEQFF.

The J gene is TRBJ2-3, the V gene TRBV7-2; maybe TRBD2 (6 bases). V lost 2 bases and J lost 6, with 18 bases in between. Germline loops: CDR1 SGHTA, CDR2 FQGNSA. CDR3 length equals 16 residues. CDR3 region: CASSLRGLGGEDTQYF. CDR3 sequence (DNA): TGTGCCAGCAGCTTAAGGGGATTGGGGGGAGAGGATACGCAGTATTTT. The variable domain in full, completed from reference TRBV7-2 and TRBJ2-3, reads GAGVSQSPSNKVTEKGKDVELRCDPISGHTALYWYRQSLGQGLEFLIYFQGNSAPDKSGLPSDRFSAERTGGSVSTLTIQRTQQEDSAVYLCASSLRGLGGEDTQYFGPGTRLTVL.

The J gene is TRBJ2-3, the V gene TRBV7-2; TRBD2 agrees at 8 bases. Unmatched junction bases numbered 11, after V lost 0 bases and J lost 3 bases. CDR3 length: 18 residues. CDR1 SGHTA and CDR2 FQGNSA come from the germline V gene. The CDR3 here is CASSLAVSPGTRTDTQYF. CDR3 nucleotides: TGTGCCAGCAGCTTAGCGGTTAGCCCTGGGACTAGGACAGATACGCAGTATTTT.